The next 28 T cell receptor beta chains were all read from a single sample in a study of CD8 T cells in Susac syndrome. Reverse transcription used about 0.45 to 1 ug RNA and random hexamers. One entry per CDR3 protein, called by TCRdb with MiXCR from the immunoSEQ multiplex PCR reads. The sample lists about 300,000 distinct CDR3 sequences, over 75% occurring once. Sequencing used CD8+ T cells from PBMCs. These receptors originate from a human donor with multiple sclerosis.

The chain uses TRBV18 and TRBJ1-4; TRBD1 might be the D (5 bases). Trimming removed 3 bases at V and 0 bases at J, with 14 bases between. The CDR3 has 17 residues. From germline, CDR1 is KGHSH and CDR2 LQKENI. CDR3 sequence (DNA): TGTGCCAGCTCACCGGCCGGGGGTGGTGCAACTAATGAAAAACTGTTTTTT. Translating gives CASSPAGGGATNEKLFF.

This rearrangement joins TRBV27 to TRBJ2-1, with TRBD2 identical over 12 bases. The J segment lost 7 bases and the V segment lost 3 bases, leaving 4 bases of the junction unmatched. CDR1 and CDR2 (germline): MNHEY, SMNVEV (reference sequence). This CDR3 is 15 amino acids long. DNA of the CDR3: TGTGCCAGCAGTTTCGGACTAGCGGGGAAGAATGAGCAGTTCTTC. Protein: CASSFGLAGKNEQFF.

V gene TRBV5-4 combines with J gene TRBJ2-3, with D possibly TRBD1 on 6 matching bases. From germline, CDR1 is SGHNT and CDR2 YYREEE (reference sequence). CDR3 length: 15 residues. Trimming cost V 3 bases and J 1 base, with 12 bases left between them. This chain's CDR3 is CASSWDTDGTDTQYF. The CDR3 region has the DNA TGTGCCAGCAGCTGGGACACCGATGGCACAGATACGCAGTATTTT.

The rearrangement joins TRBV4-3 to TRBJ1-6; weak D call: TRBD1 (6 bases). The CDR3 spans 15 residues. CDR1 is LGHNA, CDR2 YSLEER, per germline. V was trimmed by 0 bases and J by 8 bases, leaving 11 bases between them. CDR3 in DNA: TGCGCCAGCAGCCAAGATGACAGGACGGATTCACCCCTCCACTTT. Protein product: CASSQDDRTDSPLHF.

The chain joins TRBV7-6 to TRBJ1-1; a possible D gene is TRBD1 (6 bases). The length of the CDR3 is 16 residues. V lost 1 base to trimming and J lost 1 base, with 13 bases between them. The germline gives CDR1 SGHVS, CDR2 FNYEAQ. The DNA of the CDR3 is TGTGCCAGCAGCTTAGATCCTCAGGGGACGAACACTGAAGCTTTCTTT. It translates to CASSLDPQGTNTEAFF. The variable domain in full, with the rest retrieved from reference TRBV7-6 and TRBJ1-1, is GAGVSQSPRYKVTKRGQDVALRCDPISGHVSLYWYRQALGQGPEFLTYFNYEAQQDKSGLPNDRFSAERPEGSISTLTIQRTEQRDSAMYRCASSLDPQGTNTEAFFGQGTRLTVV.

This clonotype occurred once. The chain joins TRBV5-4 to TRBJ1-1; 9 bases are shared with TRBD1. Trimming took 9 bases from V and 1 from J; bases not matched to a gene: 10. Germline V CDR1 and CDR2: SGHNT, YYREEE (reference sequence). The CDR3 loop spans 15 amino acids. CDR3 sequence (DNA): TGTGCCATCCTACTGGGGACAGGGAAGAACACTGAAGCTTTCTTT. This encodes CAILLGTGKNTEAFF.

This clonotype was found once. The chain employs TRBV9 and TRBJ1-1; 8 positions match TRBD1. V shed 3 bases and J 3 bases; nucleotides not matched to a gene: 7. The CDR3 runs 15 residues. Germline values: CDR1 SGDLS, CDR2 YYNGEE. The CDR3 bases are TGTGCCAGCAGCGAGGCAGGGGGCGAGGACACTGAAGCTTTCTTT. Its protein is CASSEAGGEDTEAFF.

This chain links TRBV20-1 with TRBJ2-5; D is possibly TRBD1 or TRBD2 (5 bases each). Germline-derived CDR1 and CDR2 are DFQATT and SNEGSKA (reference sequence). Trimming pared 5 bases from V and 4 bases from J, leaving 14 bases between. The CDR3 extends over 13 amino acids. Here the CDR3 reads CSAPGTDGETQYF. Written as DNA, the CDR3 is TGCAGTGCTCCCGGGACGGACGGAGAGACCCAGTACTTC.

CDR3 loop: CASSSGISTDTQYF. The CDR3 DNA is TGTGCCAGCAGTAGCGGGATTAGCACAGATACGCAGTATTTT. The rearrangement joins TRBV6-5 to TRBJ2-3; 7 bases are shared with TRBD2. V lost 5 bases and J lost 0; bases outside the gene matches: 2. The CDR3 consists of 14 residues. Germline V gene sequence: CDR1 MNHEY, CDR2 SVGAGI.

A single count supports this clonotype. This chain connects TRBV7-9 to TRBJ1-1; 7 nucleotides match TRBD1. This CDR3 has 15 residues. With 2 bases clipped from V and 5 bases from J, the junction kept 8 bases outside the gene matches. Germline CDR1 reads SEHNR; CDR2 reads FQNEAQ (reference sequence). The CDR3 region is CASSLLTGRGTEAFF. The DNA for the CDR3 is TGTGCCAGCAGCTTATTGACAGGGCGTGGTACTGAAGCTTTCTTT.

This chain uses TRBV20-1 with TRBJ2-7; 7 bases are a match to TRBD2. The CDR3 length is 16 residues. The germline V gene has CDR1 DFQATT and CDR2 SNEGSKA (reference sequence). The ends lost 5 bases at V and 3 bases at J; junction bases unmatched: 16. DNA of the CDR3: TGCAGTGCTGGTGGGGGAGTACTAGCGACCCTCTACGAGCAGTACTTC. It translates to CSAGGGVLATLYEQYF.

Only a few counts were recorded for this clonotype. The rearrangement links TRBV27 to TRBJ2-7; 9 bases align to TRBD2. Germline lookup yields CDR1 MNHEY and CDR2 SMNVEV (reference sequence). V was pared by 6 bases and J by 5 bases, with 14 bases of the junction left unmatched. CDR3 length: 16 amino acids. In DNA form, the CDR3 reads TGTGCCAGCAGACGATCTCCCGGGACTAGCTTCCACGAGCAGTACTTC. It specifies CASRRSPGTSFHEQYF.

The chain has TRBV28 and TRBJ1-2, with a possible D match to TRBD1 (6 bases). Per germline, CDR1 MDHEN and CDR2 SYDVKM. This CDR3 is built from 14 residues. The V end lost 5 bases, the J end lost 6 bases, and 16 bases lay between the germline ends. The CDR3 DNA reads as TGTGCCAGCAGTAGTACAGGGTATACTCATGGCTACACCTTC. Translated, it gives CASSSTGYTHGYTF.

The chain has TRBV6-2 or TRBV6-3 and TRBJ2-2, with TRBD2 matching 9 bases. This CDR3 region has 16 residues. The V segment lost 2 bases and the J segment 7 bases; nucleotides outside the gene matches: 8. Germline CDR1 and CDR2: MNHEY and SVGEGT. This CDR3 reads CASSYGGSGRIGELFF. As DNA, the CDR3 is TGTGCCAGCAGTTACGGCGGTAGCGGGAGAATCGGGGAGCTGTTTTTT.

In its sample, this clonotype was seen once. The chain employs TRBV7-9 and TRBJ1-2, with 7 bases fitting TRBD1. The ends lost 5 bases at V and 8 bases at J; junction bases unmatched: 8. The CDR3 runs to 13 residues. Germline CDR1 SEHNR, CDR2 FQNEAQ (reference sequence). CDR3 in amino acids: CASSQKTGEGYTF. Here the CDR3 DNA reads TGTGCCAGCAGCCAAAAAACAGGGGAAGGCTACACCTTC.

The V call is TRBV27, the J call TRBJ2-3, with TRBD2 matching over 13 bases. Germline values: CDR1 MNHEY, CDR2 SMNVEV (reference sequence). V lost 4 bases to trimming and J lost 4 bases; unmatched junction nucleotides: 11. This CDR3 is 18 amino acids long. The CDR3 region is CASSSAGTSGIWADTQYF. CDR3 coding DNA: TGTGCCAGCAGTTCCGCCGGGACTAGCGGGATCTGGGCAGATACGCAGTATTTT.

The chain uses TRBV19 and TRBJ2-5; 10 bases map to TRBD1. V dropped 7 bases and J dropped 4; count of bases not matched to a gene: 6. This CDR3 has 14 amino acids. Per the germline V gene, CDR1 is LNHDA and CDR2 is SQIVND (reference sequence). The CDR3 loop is CASTDRGHGETQYF. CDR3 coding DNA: TGTGCCAGTACTGACAGGGGGCACGGAGAGACCCAGTACTTC.

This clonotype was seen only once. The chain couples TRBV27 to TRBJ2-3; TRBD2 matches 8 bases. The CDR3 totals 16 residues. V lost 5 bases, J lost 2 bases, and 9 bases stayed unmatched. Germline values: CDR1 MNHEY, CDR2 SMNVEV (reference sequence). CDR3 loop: CASSPTLAENTDTQYF. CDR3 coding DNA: TGTGCCAGCAGTCCAACACTAGCGGAGAACACAGATACGCAGTATTTT.

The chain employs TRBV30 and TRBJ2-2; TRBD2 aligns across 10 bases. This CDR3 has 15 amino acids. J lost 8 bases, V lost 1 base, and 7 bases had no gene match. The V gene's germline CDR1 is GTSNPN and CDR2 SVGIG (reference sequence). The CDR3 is CAWSASSGSAGELFF. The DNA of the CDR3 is TGTGCCTGGAGTGCCTCTAGCGGGAGTGCTGGGGAGCTGTTTTTT.

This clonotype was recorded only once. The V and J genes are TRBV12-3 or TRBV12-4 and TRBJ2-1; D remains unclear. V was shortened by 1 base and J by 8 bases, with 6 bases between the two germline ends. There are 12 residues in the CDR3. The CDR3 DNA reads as TGTGCCAGCAGTTTAGGTTGGCATGAGCAGTTCTTC. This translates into CASSLGWHEQFF.

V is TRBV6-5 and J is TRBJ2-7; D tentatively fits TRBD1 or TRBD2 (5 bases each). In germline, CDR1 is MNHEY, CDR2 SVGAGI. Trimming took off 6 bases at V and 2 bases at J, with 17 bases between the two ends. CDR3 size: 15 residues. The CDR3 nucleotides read TGTGCCAGCAGCCCCAAAGAGGGGTGGGCCTACGAGCAGTACTTC. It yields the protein CASSPKEGWAYEQYF.

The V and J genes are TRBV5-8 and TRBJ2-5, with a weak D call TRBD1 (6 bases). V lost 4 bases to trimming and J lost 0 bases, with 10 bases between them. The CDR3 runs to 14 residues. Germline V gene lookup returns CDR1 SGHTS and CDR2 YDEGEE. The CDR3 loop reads CASSPDRNQETQYF. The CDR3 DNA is TGTGCCAGCAGCCCTGACAGGAACCAAGAGACCCAGTACTTC.

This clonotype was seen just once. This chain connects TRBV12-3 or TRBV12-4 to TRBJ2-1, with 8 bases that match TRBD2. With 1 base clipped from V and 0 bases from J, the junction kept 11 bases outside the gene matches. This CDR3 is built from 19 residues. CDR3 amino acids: CASSLDGLAGFRSYNEQFF. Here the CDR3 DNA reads TGTGCCAGCAGTTTAGATGGTCTAGCGGGTTTCCGCTCCTACAATGAGCAGTTCTTC.

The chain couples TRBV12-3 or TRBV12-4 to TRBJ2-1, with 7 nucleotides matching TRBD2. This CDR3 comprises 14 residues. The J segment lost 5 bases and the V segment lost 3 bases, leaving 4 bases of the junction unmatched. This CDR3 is CASSLWEGNNEQFF. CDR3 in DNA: TGTGCCAGCAGTTTGTGGGAGGGCAACAATGAGCAGTTCTTC.

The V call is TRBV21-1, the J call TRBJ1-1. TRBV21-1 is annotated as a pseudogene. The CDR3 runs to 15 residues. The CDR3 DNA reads TGTGCCAGCACCAGTTGGGAGGGGGAGCTAGCTGAAGCTTTCTTT. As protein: CASTSWEGELAEAFF.

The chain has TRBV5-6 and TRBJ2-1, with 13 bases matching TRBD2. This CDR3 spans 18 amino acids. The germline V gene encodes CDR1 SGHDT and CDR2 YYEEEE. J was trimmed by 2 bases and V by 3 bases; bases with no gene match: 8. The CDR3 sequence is CASSSGLAGVGTYNEQFF. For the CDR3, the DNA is TGTGCCAGCAGCTCCGGACTAGCGGGAGTGGGTACCTACAATGAGCAGTTCTTC.

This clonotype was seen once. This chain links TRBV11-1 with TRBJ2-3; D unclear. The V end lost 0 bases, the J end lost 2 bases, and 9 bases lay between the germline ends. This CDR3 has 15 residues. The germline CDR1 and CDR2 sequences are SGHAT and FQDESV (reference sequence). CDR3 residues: CASSLAPLNTDTQYF. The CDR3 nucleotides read TGTGCCAGCAGCTTAGCCCCACTAAACACAGATACGCAGTATTTT.

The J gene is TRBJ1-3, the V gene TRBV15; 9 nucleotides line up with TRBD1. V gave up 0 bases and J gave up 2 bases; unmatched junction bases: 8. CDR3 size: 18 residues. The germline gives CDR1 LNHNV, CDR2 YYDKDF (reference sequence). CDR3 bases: TGTGCCACCAGCAGAGATGGCTACAGGGGGCGTCCTGGAAACACCATATATTTT. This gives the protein CATSRDGYRGRPGNTIYF.